The 21 T cell receptor beta chains in this list originate from one sample, sequenced in a study of T cells in women clearing cervical HPV infection. TCRdb's copy holds only in-frame clones and misses some; the assay was immunoSEQ multiplex PCR. The sample table sets out about 36,000 clones. The material sequenced was blood buffy coat. These receptors were obtained from a woman aged 18 to 75 with a cervical HPV16 infection that either progressed to CIN3+ or cleared (not recorded which).

Worth noting for this clone: The sequenced fragment ends 3 residues before the CDR3 boundary, so the rest is inferred from the germline J gene. The rearrangement uses TRBV2 and TRBJ2-3; TRBD2 agrees at 12 bases. V lost 6 bases and J lost 5; bases outside the gene matches: 3. The germline V gene encodes CDR1 SNHLY and CDR2 FYNNEI. The CDR3 length is 14 residues. The CDR3 reads CASRLAGGLDTQYF. CDR3 bases read: TGTGCCAGCAGGCTAGCGGGGGGGCTAGATACG. Complete variable domain (other parts from reference TRBV2 and TRBJ2-3): EPEVTQTPSHQVTQMGQEVILRCVPISNHLYFYWYRQILGQKVEFLVSFYNNEISEKSEIFDDQFSVERPDGSNFTLKIRSTKLEDSAMYFCASRLAGGLDTQYFGPGTRLTVL.

A note on this clone: With the read ending 3 residues before the CDR3 end, the germline J gene is used to fill in that end. The chain joins TRBV18 to TRBJ1-4; 9 bases match TRBD1. CDR1 KGHSH and CDR2 LQKENI come from the germline V gene. CDR3 size: 16 residues. Incomplete CDR3 DNA: TGTGCCAGCGCGACAGGGGGGAGCTCCTATAATTCACCA. It specifies CASATGGSSYNSP. The whole CDR3 protein reads CASATGGSSYNSPLFF.

Details on this clone: Read coverage stops 3 residues before the CDR3 terminus; the germline J gene supplies the remainder. The chain has TRBV7-3 and TRBJ1-5; D gene uncertain. The CDR3 length is 18 residues. Germline V gene sequence: CDR1 SGHTA, CDR2 FQGTGA. V lost 5 bases and J lost 0, with 20 bases in between. The sequenced CDR3 bases are TGTGCCAGCAGCCCCCCAGACCGTAGCCTTTATAGCAATCAGCCC. Translation gives CASSPPDRSLYSNQP. The CDR3 reads in full as CASSPPDRSLYSNQPQHF. Full variable domain (missing parts from reference TRBV7-3 and TRBJ1-5): GAGVSQTPSNKVTEKGKYVELRCDPISGHTALYWYRQSLGQGPEFLIYFQGTGAADDSGLPNDRFFAVRPEGSVSTLKIQRTERGDSAVYLCASSPPDRSLYSNQPQHFGDGTRLSIL.

A remark on this clone: The CDR3 end falls 3 residues outside the read, so it is completed with the germline J gene. The chain combines TRBV19 with TRBJ2-1, with D possibly TRBD1 on 6 matching bases. V lost 1 base to trimming and J lost 6 bases, with 7 bases between them. This CDR3 spans 13 amino acids. Germline V gene lookup returns CDR1 LNHDA and CDR2 SQIVND (reference sequence). The CDR3 sequence: CASSIAGANEQFF. CDR3 DNA (partial): TGTGCCAGTAGTATAGCAGGGGCCAATGAG.

In the case of this clone: The read ends 3 residues before the CDR3 terminus; that terminus is restored from the germline J gene. The J gene is TRBJ2-1, the V gene TRBV14, with D possibly matching TRBD1 (5 bases). The V and J ends lost 1 base and 8 bases respectively, with 18 bases between them. CDR3 length: 16 amino acids. The germline V gene encodes CDR1 SGHDN and CDR2 FVKESK. CDR3 DNA, as far as it was read: TGTGCCAGCAGCCAAGGGTGGACACCACCTGGGGATGAG. Translated: CASSQGWTPPGDE. The entire CDR3 protein is CASSQGWTPPGDEQFF.

Notes on this clone: The sequenced fragment ends 3 residues before the CDR3 boundary, so the rest is inferred from the germline J gene. This same CDR3 is encoded by further DNA sequences in the sample. The chain combines TRBV7-4 with TRBJ1-3; TRBD1 might be the D (6 bases). The CDR3 spans 15 residues. Trimming took 5 bases from V and 2 from J, leaving 13 bases between them. Germline V lookup: CDR1 SGHVT, CDR2 SQSDAQ. The sequenced CDR3 bases are TGTGCCAGCAGCGGTCAGGGGCGCCCTGGAAACACC. Protein: CASSGQGRPGNT. The complete CDR3 protein is CASSGQGRPGNTIYF.

The CDR3 loop is CASSYRGGLANEKLFF. The DNA read from the CDR3 is TGTGCCAGCAGCTACAGGGGAGGTTTGGCTAATGAAAAA. V gene TRBV13 combines with J gene TRBJ1-4; 7 bases fit TRBD1. The read stops 3 residues short of the end of the CDR3; the missing end is completed from the germline J gene. This CDR3 contains 16 residues. Germline values: CDR1 PRHDT, CDR2 FYEKMQ (reference sequence). The V segment lost 4 bases and the J segment 3 bases; nucleotides outside the gene matches: 8.

With respect to this clone: The read gets to within 3 residues of the CDR3 end, and the germline J gene fills in the rest. This sequence joins TRBV10-1 and TRBJ2-6; D gene ambiguous. This CDR3 region has 15 residues. V was clipped by 5 bases and J by 1 base, with 9 bases between them. CDR1 is WNHNN and CDR2 is SYGVQD in the germline V gene (reference sequence). The CDR3 protein is CASSLIKSGANVLTF. The DNA read from the CDR3 is TGCGCCAGCAGTCTAATAAAATCTGGGGCCAACGTC.

Worth noting for this clone: The missing CDR3 end, 3 residues past where the read stops, is filled in from the germline J gene. This chain uses TRBV15 with TRBJ2-1; 7 nucleotides agree with TRBD1. The CDR3 runs 14 residues. The germline gives CDR1 LNHNV, CDR2 YYDKDF (reference sequence). The V segment lost 0 bases and the J segment 7 bases; nucleotides outside the gene matches: 3. This CDR3 is CATSRDQTGNEQFF. The covered CDR3 bases are TGTGCCACCAGCAGAGACCAGACAGGGAATGAG.

As regards this clone: The read falls 3 residues short of the CDR3 end, and the missing part is taken from the germline J gene. V and J are TRBV19 and TRBJ1-2; the match to TRBD1 covers 8 bases. Germline CDR1 LNHDA, CDR2 SQIVND (reference sequence). CDR3 length: 12 amino acids. The chain's CDR3 is CASGDRGYDYTF. The DNA read from the CDR3 is TGTGCCAGTGGAGACAGGGGTTACGAC.

As for this clone: At one end the junction does not follow the germline gene, possibly because of a read error. Read coverage stops 3 residues before the CDR3 terminus; the germline J gene supplies the remainder. The chain recombines TRBV4-2 with TRBJ2-1; no clear D gene. CDR1 and CDR2 from the germline V gene are LGHNA and YNFKEQ. This CDR3 spans 14 amino acids. CDR3 DNA (partial): TGCGCCAGCAGCCAAGTGTCGGGTTACAATGAG. As protein: CASSQVSGYNE. From start to end, the CDR3 is CASSQVSGYNEQFF.

CDR3: CASSLRREETQYF. CDR3 bases read: TGTGCCAGCAGCCTCAGGCGGGAGGAGACG. This chain links TRBV7-6 with TRBJ2-3; 8 positions match TRBD2. The missing CDR3 end, 3 residues past where the read stops, is filled in from the germline J gene. The CDR3 is 13 amino acids. Germline CDR1 is SGHVS and CDR2 is FNYEAQ.

About this clone itself: The CDR3 is cut off 3 residues early in the read; its end comes from the germline J gene. This chain links TRBV19 with TRBJ1-5, with D possibly TRBD1 on 5 matching bases. CDR1 LNHDA and CDR2 SQIVND come from the germline V gene (reference sequence). The length of the CDR3 is 13 residues. The V end was cut by 7 bases, the J end by 2 bases, with 9 bases between. The CDR3 sequence: CASTRGGNQPQHF. The CDR3 bases that were read are TGTGCCAGTACAAGGGGCGGCAATCAGCCC.

Notes on this clone: The read halts 3 residues ahead of the CDR3 end, with the missing end drawn from the germline J gene. V usage is TRBV7-9 and J usage is TRBJ1-1; 7 nucleotides match TRBD1. V shed 4 bases, J shed 1 base, and the junction held 6 bases outside the gene matches. Germline V lookup: CDR1 SEHNR, CDR2 FQNEAQ (reference sequence). The CDR3 covers 15 residues. The CDR3 bases that were read are TGTGCCAGCAGCTACCCCAGGACAGGGAACACTGAA. It yields the protein CASSYPRTGNTE. The entire CDR3 sequence reads CASSYPRTGNTEAFF.

In the case of this clone: The read terminates 3 residues before the CDR3 end, so the remaining end is supplied by the germline J gene. This sequence joins TRBV20-1 and TRBJ2-5; D is unresolved. The CDR3 sequence is 13 residues long. Germline V gene lookup returns CDR1 DFQATT and CDR2 SNEGSKA (reference sequence). Trimming took 7 bases from V and 0 from J, leaving 12 bases between them. CDR3 in amino acids: CSVKTQYQETQYF. The covered CDR3 bases are TGCAGTGTTAAGACTCAGTACCAAGAGACC.

Worth noting for this clone: The read ends 3 residues shy of where the CDR3 ends; the end is completed using the germline J gene. V gene TRBV19 combines with J gene TRBJ2-5, with 10 bases aligning to TRBD2. V lost 5 bases, J lost 5 bases, and 5 bases stayed unmatched. CDR1 and CDR2 from the germline V gene are LNHDA and SQIVND (reference sequence). The CDR3 has 14 amino acids. The covered CDR3 bases are TGTGCCAGTAGTCCCCTAGCGGGGGTTGAGACC. Translating it yields CASSPLAGVET. The entire CDR3 protein is CASSPLAGVETQYF.

Turning to this clone: Sequencing ends 3 residues short of the CDR3 end; the germline J gene provides the rest. The chain carries TRBV6-1 and TRBJ1-5; D gene unclear. V was cut by 1 base and J by 0 bases, with 4 bases left in between. The CDR3 has 14 residues. Germline V lookup: CDR1 MNHNS, CDR2 SASEGT. CDR3 bases read: TGTGCCAGCAGTGAAGACAATAGCAATCAGCCC. Its protein is CASSEDNSNQP. The CDR3 as a whole reads CASSEDNSNQPQHF.

Partial CDR3 DNA: TGTGCCAGCAGCTTGGGGACTAGCGTTGATACG. It translates to CASSLGTSVDT. The CDR3 reads in full as CASSLGTSVDTQYF. The V call is TRBV5-6, the J call TRBJ2-3; 9 bases fit TRBD2. The read terminates 3 residues ahead of where the CDR3 ends, so the germline J gene completes it. The V gene's germline CDR1 is SGHDT and CDR2 YYEEEE. Trimming at V came to 0 bases and at J to 6 bases, leaving 2 bases not matched to a gene. CDR3 length: 14 amino acids.

A remark on this clone: The sequence runs out 3 residues before the end of the CDR3; the remainder is reconstructed from the germline J gene. The chain links TRBV7-9 to TRBJ2-4, with a weak D call TRBD1 (6 bases). Germline CDR1 is SEHNR and CDR2 is FQNEAQ (reference sequence). This CDR3 has 15 amino acids. The CDR3: CASSLGQGLLGGQYF. The CDR3 DNA, read in part, is TGTGCCAGCAGCTTGGGGCAGGGGTTATTGGGCGGT.

Comments on this clone: The read is 3 residues too short to cover the CDR3 end, so that end is filled in from the germline J gene. The chain recombines TRBV7-2 with TRBJ2-3, with unresolved D. Germline V CDR1 and CDR2: SGHTA, FQGNSA. This CDR3 has 14 amino acids. V was shortened by 3 bases and J by 0 bases, with 7 bases between the two germline ends. The DNA read from the CDR3 is TGTGCCAGCAGCTTGCTAAGAAGCACAGATACG. This codes for CASSLLRSTDT. The CDR3 as a whole reads CASSLLRSTDTQYF.

About this clone: Read sequence stops 3 residues before the CDR3 end, and the germline J gene provides the missing end. The chain uses TRBV3-1 (or the pseudogene TRBV3-2) and TRBJ1-3; maybe TRBD1 (6 bases). The V end lost 4 bases, the J end lost 4 bases, and 14 bases lay between the germline ends. Germline V gene lookup returns CDR1 LGHDT and CDR2 YNNKEL (reference sequence). This CDR3 spans 15 amino acids. The CDR3 protein is CASSRSRTAGNTIYF. The DNA read from the CDR3 is TGTGCCAGCAGCCGTTCCCGGACAGCCGGAAACACC.